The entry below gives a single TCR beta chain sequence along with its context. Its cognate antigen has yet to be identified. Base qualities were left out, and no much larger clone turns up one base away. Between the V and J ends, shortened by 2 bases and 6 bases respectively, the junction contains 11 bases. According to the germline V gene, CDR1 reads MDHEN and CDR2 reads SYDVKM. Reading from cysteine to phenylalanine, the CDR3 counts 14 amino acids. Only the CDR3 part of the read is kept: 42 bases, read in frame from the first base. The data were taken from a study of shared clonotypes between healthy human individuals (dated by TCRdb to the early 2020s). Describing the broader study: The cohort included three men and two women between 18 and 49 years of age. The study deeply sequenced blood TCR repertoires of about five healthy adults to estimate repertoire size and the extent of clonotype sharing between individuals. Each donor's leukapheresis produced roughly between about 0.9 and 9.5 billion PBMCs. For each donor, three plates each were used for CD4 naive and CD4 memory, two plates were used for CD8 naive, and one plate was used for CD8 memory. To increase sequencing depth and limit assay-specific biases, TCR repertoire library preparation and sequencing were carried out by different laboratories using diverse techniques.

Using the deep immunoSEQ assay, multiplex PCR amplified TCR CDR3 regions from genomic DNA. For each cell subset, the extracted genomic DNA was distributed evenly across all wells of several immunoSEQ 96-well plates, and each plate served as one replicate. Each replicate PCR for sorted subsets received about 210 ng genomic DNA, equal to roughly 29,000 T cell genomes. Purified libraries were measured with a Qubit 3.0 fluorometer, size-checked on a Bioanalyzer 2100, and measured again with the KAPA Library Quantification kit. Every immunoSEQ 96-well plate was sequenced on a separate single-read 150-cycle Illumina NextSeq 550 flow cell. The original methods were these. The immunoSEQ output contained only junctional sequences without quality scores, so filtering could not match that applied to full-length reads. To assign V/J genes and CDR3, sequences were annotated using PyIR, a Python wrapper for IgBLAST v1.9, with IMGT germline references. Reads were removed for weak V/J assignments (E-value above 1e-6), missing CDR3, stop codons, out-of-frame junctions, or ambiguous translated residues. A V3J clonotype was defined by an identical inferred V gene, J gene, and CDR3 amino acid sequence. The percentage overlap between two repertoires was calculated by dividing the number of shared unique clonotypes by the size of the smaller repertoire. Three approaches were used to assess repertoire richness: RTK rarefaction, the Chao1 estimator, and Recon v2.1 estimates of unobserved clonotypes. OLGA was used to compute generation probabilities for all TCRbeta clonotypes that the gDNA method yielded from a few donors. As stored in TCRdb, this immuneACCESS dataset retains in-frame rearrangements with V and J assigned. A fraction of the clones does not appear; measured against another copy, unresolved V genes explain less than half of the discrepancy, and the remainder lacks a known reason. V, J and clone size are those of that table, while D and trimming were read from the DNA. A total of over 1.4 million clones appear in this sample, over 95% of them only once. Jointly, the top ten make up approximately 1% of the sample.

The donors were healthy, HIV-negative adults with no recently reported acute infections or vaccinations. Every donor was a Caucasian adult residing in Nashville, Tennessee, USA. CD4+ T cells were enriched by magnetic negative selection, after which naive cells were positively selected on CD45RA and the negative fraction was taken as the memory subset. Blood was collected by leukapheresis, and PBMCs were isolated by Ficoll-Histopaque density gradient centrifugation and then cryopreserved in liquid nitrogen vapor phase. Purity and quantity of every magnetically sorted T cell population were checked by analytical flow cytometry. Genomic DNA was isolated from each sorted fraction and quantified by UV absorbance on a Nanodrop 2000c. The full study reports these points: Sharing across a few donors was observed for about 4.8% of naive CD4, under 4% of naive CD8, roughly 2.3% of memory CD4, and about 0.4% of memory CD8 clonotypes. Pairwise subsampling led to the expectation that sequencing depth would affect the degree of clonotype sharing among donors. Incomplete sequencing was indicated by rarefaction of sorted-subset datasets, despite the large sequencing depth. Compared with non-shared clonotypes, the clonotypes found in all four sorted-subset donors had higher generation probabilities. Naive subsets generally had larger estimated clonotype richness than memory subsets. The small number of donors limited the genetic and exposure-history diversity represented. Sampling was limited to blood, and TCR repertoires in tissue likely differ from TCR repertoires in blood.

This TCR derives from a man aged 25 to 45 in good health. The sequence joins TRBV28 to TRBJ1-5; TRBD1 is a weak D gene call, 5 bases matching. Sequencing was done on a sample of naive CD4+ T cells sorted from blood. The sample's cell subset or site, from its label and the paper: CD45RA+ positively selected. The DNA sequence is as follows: TGTGCCAGCAGTTTACCCCCACAGGTTCAGCCCCAGCATTTT. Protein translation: CASSLPPQVQPQHF.